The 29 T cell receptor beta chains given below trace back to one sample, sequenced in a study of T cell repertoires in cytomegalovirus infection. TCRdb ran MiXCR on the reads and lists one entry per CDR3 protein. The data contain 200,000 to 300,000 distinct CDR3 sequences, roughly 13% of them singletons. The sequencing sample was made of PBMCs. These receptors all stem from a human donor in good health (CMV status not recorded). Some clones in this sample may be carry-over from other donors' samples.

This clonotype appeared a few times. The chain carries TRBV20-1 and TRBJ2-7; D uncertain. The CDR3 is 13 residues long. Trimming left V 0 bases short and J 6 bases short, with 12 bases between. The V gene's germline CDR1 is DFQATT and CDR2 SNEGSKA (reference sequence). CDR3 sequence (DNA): TGCAGTGCTAGAGATCGGGTGACCGGCGAGCAGTACTTC. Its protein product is CSARDRVTGEQYF.

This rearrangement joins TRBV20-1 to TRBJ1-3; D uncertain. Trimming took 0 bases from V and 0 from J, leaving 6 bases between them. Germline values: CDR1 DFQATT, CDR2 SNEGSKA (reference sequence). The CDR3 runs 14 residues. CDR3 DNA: TGCAGTGCTAGAGAGGGGAGCTCTGGAAACACCATATATTTT. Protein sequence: CSAREGSSGNTIYF.

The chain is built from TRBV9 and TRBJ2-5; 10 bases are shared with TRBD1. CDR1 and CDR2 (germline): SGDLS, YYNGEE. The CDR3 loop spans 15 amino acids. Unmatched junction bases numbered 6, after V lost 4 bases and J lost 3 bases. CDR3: CASSLEGQGKETQYF. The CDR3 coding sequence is TGTGCCAGCAGCCTAGAGGGACAGGGGAAAGAGACCCAGTACTTC.

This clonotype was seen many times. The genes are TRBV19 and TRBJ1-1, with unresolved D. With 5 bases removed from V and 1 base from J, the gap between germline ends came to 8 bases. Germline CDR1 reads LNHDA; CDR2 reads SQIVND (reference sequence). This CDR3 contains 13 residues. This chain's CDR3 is CASSGRRNTEAFF. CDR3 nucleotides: TGTGCCAGTAGTGGGCGCAGGAACACTGAAGCTTTCTTT.

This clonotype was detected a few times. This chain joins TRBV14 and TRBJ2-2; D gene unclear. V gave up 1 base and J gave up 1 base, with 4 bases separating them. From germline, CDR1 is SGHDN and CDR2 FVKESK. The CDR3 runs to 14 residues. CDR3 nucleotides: TGTGCCAGCAGCCAAGTTCAGAACACCGGGGAGCTGTTTTTT. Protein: CASSQVQNTGELFF.

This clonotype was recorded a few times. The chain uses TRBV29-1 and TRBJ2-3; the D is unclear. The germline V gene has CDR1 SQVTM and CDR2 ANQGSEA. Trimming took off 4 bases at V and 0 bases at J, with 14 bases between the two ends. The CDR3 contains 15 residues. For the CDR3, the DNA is TGCAGCGTTGTTGGGAAGACTTCTAGCACAGATACGCAGTATTTT. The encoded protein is CSVVGKTSSTDTQYF.

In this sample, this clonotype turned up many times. CDR3: CASSPGTSSSGHIQYF. CDR3 DNA: TGTGCCAGCAGCCCCGGGACTAGCAGTAGTGGGCACATTCAGTACTTC. The chain couples TRBV7-6 to TRBJ2-4; TRBD2 aligns across 9 bases. Germline V gene data show CDR1 as SGHVS and CDR2 as FNYEAQ. The CDR3 is 16 residues long. With 5 bases clipped from V and 8 bases from J, the junction kept 13 bases outside the gene matches.

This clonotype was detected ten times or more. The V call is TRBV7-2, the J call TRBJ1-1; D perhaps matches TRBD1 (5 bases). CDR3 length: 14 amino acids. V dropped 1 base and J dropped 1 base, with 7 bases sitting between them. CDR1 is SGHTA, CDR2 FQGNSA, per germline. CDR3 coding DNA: TGTGCCAGCAGCTTAGGGACACAGAACACTGAAGCTTTCTTT. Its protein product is CASSLGTQNTEAFF.

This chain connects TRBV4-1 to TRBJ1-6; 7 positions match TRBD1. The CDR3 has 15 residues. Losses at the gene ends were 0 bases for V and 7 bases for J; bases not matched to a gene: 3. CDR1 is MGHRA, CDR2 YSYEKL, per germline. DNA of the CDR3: TGCGCCAGCAGCCAAGATCAGGGGGGGAATTCACCCCTCCACTTT. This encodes CASSQDQGGNSPLHF.

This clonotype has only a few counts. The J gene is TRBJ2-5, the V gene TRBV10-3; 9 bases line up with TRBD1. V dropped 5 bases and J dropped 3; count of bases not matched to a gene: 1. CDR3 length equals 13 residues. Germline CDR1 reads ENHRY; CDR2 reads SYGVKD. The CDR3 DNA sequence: TGTGCCATCAGTCGGGACAGGGAAGAGACCCAGTACTTC. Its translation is CAISRDREETQYF.

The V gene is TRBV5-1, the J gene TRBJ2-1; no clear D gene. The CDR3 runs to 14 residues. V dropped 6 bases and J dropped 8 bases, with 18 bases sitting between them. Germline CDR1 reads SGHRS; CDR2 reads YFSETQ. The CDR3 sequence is CASTKGGEVDEQFF. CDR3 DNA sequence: TGCGCCAGCACCAAGGGTGGCGAGGTGGATGAGCAGTTCTTC.

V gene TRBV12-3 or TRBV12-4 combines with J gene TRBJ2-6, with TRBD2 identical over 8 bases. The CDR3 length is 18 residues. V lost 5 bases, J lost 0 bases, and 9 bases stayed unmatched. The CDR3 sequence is CASSTQLAASSGANVLTF. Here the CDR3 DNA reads TGTGCCAGCAGTACACAACTAGCGGCTAGCTCTGGGGCCAACGTCCTGACTTTC.

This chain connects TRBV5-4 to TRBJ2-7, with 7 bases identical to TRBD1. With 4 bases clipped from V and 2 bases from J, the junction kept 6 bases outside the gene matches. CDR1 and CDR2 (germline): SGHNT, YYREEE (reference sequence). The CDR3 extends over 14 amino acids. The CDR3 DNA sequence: TGTGCCAGCAGCCTCCGGGACAGACCCTACGAGCAGTACTTC. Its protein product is CASSLRDRPYEQYF.

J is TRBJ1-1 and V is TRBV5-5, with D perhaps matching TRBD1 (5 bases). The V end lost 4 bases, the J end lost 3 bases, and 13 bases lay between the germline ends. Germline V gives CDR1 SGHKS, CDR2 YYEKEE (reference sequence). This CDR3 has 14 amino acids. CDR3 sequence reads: CASSPRGTHTEAFF. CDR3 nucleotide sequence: TGTGCCAGCAGCCCCCGGGGCACCCACACTGAAGCTTTCTTT.

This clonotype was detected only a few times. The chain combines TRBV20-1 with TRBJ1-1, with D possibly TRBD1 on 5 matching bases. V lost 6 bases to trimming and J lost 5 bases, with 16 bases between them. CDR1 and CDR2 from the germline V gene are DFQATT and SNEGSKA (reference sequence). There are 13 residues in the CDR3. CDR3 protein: CSAKHRRGTEAFF. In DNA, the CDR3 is TGCAGTGCAAAACACAGGCGCGGTACTGAAGCTTTCTTT.

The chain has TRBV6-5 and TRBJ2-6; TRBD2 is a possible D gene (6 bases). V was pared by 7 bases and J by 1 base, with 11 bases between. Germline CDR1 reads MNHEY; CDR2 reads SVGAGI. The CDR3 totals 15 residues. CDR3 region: CASNPRGSGANVLTF. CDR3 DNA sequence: TGTGCCAGCAACCCCCGGGGGTCTGGGGCCAACGTCCTGACTTTC.

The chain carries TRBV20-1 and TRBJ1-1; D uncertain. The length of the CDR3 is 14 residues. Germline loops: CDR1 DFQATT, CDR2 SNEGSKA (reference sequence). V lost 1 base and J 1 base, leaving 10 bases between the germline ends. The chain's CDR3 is CSARVPPGNTEAFF. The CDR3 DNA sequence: TGCAGTGCTAGAGTGCCCCCGGGGAACACTGAAGCTTTCTTT.

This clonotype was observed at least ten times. CDR3 nucleotide sequence: TGTGCCAGCAGTTTTCGGAATCAGCCCCAGCATTTT. Translating gives CASSFRNQPQHF. The chain couples TRBV12-3 or TRBV12-4 to TRBJ1-5; D uncertain. V was trimmed by 3 bases and J by 4 bases, leaving 4 bases between them. This CDR3 is 12 amino acids long.

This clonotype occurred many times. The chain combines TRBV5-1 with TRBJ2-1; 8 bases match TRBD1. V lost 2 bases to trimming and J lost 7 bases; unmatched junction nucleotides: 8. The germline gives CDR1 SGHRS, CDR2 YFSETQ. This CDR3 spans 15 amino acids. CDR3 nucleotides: TGCGCCAGCAGCTTTGGACAGGGAATTAGGAATGAGCAGTTCTTC. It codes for CASSFGQGIRNEQFF.

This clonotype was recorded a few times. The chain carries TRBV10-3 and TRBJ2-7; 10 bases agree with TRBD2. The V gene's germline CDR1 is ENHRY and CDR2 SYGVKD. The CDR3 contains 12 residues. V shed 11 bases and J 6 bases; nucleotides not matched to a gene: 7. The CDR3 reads CASRLAGREQYF. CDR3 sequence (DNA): TGTGCCTCCCGACTAGCGGGCCGCGAGCAGTACTTC.

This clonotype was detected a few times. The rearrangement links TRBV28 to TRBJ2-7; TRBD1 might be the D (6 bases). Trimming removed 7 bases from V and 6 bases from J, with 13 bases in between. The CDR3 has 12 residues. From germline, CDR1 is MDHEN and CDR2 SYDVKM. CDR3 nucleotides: TGTGCCAGCATGGGGGCAGGGTCCGAGCAGTACTTC. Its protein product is CASMGAGSEQYF.

CDR3 sequence reads: CASSQDRQAFF. The CDR3 coding sequence is TGTGCCAGCAGCCAAGACAGACAAGCTTTCTTT. This sequence joins TRBV14 and TRBJ1-1; D gene uncertain. The CDR3 spans 11 residues. V lost 0 bases, J lost 9 bases, and 5 bases lay in between. Germline CDR1 SGHDN, CDR2 FVKESK.

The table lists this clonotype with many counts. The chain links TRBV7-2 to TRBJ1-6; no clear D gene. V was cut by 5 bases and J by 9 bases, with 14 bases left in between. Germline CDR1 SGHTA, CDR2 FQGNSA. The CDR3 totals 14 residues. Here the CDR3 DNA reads TGTGCCAGCAGCCCGCGGGTATCCGGTTCACCCCTCCACTTT. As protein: CASSPRVSGSPLHF.

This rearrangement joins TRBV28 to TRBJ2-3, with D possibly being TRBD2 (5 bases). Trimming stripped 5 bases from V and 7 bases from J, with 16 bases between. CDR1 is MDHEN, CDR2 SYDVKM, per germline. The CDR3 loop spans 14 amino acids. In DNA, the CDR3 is TGTGCCAGCAGTAACAAAGCGGTGCCGAATACGCAGTATTTT. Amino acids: CASSNKAVPNTQYF.

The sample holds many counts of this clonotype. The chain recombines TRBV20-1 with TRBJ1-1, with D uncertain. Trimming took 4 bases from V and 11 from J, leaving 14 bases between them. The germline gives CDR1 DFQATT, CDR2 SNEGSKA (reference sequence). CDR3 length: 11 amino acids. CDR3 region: CSAILVPDAFF. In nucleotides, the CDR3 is TGCAGTGCTATTCTGGTCCCAGACGCTTTCTTT.

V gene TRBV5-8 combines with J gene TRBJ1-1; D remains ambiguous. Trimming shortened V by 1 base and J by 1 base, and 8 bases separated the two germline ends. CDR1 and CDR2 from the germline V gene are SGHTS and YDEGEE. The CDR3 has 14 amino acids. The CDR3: CASSLLTQNTEAFF. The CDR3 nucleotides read TGTGCCAGCAGCTTGTTGACACAGAACACTGAAGCTTTCTTT.

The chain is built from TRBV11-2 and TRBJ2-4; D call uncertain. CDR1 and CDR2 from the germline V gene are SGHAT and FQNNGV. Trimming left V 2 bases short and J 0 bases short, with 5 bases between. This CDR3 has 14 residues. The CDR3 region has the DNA TGTGCCAGCAGCTTACACCTAGCCAAAAACATTCAGTACTTC. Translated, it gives CASSLHLAKNIQYF.

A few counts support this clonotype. As DNA, the CDR3 is TGTGCCAGCAGCCAAGGGACGGCAAATTCACCCCTCCACTTT. Translated: CASSQGTANSPLHF. The chain is built from TRBV4-2 and TRBJ1-6; D is uncertain. Trimming pared 1 base from V and 7 bases from J, leaving 8 bases between. The germline gives CDR1 LGHNA, CDR2 YNFKEQ. The CDR3 is made up of 14 amino acids.

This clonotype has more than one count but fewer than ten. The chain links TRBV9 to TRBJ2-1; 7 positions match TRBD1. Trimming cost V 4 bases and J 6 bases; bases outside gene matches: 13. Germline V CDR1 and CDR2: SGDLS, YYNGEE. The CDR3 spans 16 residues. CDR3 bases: TGTGCCAGCAGCCAATTTATAGGGGGCTTCGGCAATGAGCAGTTCTTC. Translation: CASSQFIGGFGNEQFF. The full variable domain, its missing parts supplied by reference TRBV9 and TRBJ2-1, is DSGVTQTPKHLITATGQRVTLRCSPRSGDLSVYWYQQSLDQGLQFLIQYYNGEERAKGNILERFSAQQFPDLHSELNLSSLELGDSALYFCASSQFIGGFGNEQFFGPGTRLTVL.